These T cell receptor beta chains were read from a single sample in a study of post-analysis software for immune sequencing data. TCRdb reprocessed the PCR reads with MiXCR, giving one entry per CDR3 protein. The sample includes 350,000 to 500,000 distinct CDR3 sequences, roughly 40% of them seen just once. The sequenced material came from blood. Receptors originate from a girl between 2 and 10 years old with multiple sclerosis. Both conserved end residues are part of each CDR3. D genes are given only for firm matches. The size entry is marked missing in some rows and otherwise reads once, few, many or a size class.

j_call: TRBJ2-1
d_call: .
v_call: TRBV11-2
clone_size: few
cdr3_nt: TGTGCCAGCAGTACCTCCGGGAACATTCTTAACGAGCAGTTCTTC
cdr3_aa: CASSTSGNILNEQFF

j_call: TRBJ2-5
d_call: .
v_call: TRBV12-5
clone_size: .
cdr3_nt: TGTGCTAGTGGTTTGGCCCCTGGGGCGGAAGGGGAGACCCAGTACTTC
cdr3_aa: CASGLAPGAEGETQYF

j_call: TRBJ1-2
d_call: .
v_call: TRBV12-3/TRBV12-4
clone_size: .
cdr3_nt: TGTGCCAGCAGTTTTTCCGGCAGCTATGGCTACACCTTC
cdr3_aa: CASSFSGSYGYTF

j_call: TRBJ2-3
d_call: .
v_call: TRBV27
clone_size: .
cdr3_nt: TGTGCCAGCAGTTTATACCGGGGCGGCGGGAATACGCAGTATTTT
cdr3_aa: CASSLYRGGGNTQYF

j_call: TRBJ1-2
d_call: TRBD1
v_call: TRBV3-1
clone_size: .
cdr3_nt: TGTGCCAGCAGTCTAGGGGGACAGTCGCCTCCTGGCTACACCTTC
cdr3_aa: CASSLGGQSPPGYTF

j_call: TRBJ2-7
d_call: .
v_call: TRBV5-1
clone_size: .
cdr3_nt: TGCGCCAGCAGCCAATTGGGGGGGGCGCGGTTTAACGAGCAGTACTTC
cdr3_aa: CASSQLGGARFNEQYF

j_call: TRBJ2-1
d_call: .
v_call: TRBV7-2
clone_size: .
cdr3_nt: TGTGCCAGCAGCTGGGACCGCTCCTACAATGAGCAGTTCTTC
cdr3_aa: CASSWDRSYNEQFF

j_call: TRBJ1-2
d_call: TRBD1
v_call: TRBV28
clone_size: once
cdr3_nt: TGTGCCAGCAGTTCAGACAGGGTTCGAGTCGGCGGTGGCTACACCTTC
cdr3_aa: CASSSDRVRVGGGYTF

j_call: TRBJ1-1
d_call: .
v_call: TRBV3-1
clone_size: .
cdr3_nt: TGTGCCAGCAGCCAAGATCCCCACCCGGACAGAAGGAACACTGAAGCTTTCTTT
cdr3_aa: CASSQDPHPDRRNTEAFF

j_call: TRBJ1-4
d_call: .
v_call: TRBV18
clone_size: .
cdr3_nt: TGTGCCAGCTCACCGATCCAAACTGCGGCGGATAATGAAAAACTGTTTTTT
cdr3_aa: CASSPIQTAADNEKLFF

j_call: TRBJ2-7
d_call: TRBD2
v_call: TRBV11-2
clone_size: .
cdr3_nt: TGTGCCAGCAGCTTATTACTAGCGGGAGCGGACGAGCAGTACTTC
cdr3_aa: CASSLLLAGADEQYF

j_call: TRBJ1-2
d_call: .
v_call: TRBV7-3
clone_size: .
cdr3_nt: TGTGCCAGCAGCTTAACGGTCGGCAGGGCCGATGGCTACACCTTC
cdr3_aa: CASSLTVGRADGYTF

j_call: TRBJ2-1
d_call: TRBD1
v_call: TRBV5-5
clone_size: .
cdr3_nt: TGTGCCAGCAGCTTCAGGGGGAATCGCGATGAGCAGTTCTTC
cdr3_aa: CASSFRGNRDEQFF

j_call: TRBJ1-5
d_call: .
v_call: TRBV10-3
clone_size: few
cdr3_nt: TGTGCCATCTCAGCCGGGTCGGATCAGCCCCAGCATTTT
cdr3_aa: CAISAGSDQPQHF

j_call: TRBJ2-1
d_call: .
v_call: TRBV7-9
clone_size: .
cdr3_nt: TGTGCCAGCAGCTCGACTTATGAGCAGTTCTTC
cdr3_aa: CASSSTYEQFF

j_call: TRBJ2-3
d_call: .
v_call: TRBV7-9
clone_size: many
cdr3_nt: TGTGCCAGCAGCTTACAGGAAAGCACAGATACGCAGTATTTT
cdr3_aa: CASSLQESTDTQYF

j_call: TRBJ2-7
d_call: .
v_call: TRBV29-1
clone_size: .
cdr3_nt: TGCAGCGTTGACTTCGCCGGGAGTATCTATGAGCAGTACTTC
cdr3_aa: CSVDFAGSIYEQYF

j_call: TRBJ1-2
d_call: .
v_call: TRBV2
clone_size: .
cdr3_nt: TGTGCCAGCCTGGGGTTAGGCAACTATGGCTACACCTTC
cdr3_aa: CASLGLGNYGYTF

j_call: TRBJ2-7
d_call: TRBD2
v_call: TRBV3-1
clone_size: .
cdr3_nt: TGTGCCAGCAGCCAAGAGTGGCGGGGGACCTACGAGCAGTACTTC
cdr3_aa: CASSQEWRGTYEQYF

j_call: TRBJ2-7
d_call: .
v_call: TRBV7-9
clone_size: few
cdr3_nt: TGTGCCAGCAGCGGCACGGACAGTTCCTACGAGCAGTACTTC
cdr3_aa: CASSGTDSSYEQYF

j_call: TRBJ2-7
d_call: .
v_call: TRBV5-6
clone_size: few
cdr3_nt: TGTGCCAGCAGGGGGAGAGGGCTCTCCTACGAGCAGTACTTC
cdr3_aa: CASRGRGLSYEQYF

j_call: TRBJ1-2
d_call: .
v_call: TRBV28
clone_size: few
cdr3_nt: TGTGCCAGCAGTTTATACCTCGACGGCTACTATGGCTACACCTTC
cdr3_aa: CASSLYLDGYYGYTF

j_call: TRBJ2-5
d_call: .
v_call: TRBV28
clone_size: .
cdr3_nt: TGTGCCAGCAGCTCAATAGAGGCGGGAAGACTCACCCAGTACTTC
cdr3_aa: CASSSIEAGRLTQYF